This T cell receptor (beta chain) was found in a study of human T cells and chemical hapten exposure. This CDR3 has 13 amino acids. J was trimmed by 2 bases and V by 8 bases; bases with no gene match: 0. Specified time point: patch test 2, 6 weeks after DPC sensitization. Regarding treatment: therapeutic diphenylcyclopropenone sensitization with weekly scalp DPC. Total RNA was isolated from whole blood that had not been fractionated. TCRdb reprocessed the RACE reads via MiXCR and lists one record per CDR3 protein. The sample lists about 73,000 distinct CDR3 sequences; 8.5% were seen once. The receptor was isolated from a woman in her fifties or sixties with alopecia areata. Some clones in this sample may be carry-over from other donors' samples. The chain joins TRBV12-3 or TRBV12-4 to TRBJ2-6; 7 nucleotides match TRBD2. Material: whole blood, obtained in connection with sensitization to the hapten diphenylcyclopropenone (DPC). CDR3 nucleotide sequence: TGTGCCAGCGCGGGGGCTGGGGCCAACGTCCTGACTTTC. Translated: CASAGAGANVLTF.